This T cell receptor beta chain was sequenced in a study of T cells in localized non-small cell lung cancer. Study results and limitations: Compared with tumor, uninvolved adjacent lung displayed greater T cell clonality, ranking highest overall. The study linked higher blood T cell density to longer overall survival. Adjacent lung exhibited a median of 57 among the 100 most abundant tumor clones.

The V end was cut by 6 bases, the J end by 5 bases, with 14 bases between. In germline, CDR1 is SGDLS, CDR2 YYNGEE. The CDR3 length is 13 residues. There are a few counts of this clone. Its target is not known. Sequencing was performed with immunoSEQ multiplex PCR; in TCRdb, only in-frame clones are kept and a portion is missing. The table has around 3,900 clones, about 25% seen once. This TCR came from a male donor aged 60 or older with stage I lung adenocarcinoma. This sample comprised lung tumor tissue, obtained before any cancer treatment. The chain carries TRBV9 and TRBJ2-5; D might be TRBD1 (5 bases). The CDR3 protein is CASTLGRVETQYF. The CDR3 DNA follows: TGTGCCAGCACTCTGGGCAGGGTCGAGACCCAGTACTTC.